Below are 19 T cell receptor beta chains sequenced from a single sample in a study of T cells after yellow fever vaccination. TCRdb redid the calling of the 5' RACE reads with MiXCR, one entry per CDR3 protein. The sample shows a few hundred thousand distinct CDR3 sequences, 6% to 7.5% of them seen only once. Material: CD4+ T cells sorted from PBMCs, obtained 15 days after the yellow fever booster vaccination. The origin of the receptors is a man aged 25-45 years who received the YFV17D yellow fever vaccine.

The chain carries TRBV7-3 and TRBJ2-2; D unresolved. Trimming took off 2 bases at V and 6 bases at J, with 7 bases between the two ends. Germline V CDR1 and CDR2: SGHTA, FQGTGA. CDR3 length: 13 residues. CDR3 sequence: CASSLDTSGELFF. The DNA for the CDR3 is TGTGCCAGCAGCTTAGACACATCCGGGGAGCTGTTTTTT.

This clonotype was observed a few times. This chain uses TRBV10-2 with TRBJ2-7; TRBD1 matches 8 bases. The V gene end was trimmed by 6 bases and the J gene end by 10 bases; junction bases not matched to a gene: 14. The CDR3 extends over 14 amino acids. The germline V gene encodes CDR1 WSHSY and CDR2 SAAADI. The CDR3 nucleotides are TGCGCCAGCAGCCTCGGACAGGGAACTACGACTCAGTACTTC. Protein: CASSLGQGTTTQYF.

This clonotype was counted at least ten times. The rearrangement links TRBV12-3 or TRBV12-4 to TRBJ2-7; 11 bases line up with TRBD1. This CDR3 region has 14 residues. With V trimmed by 10 bases and J by 0 bases, 5 bases remained unmatched. CDR3 loop: CATSGTGGSYEQYF. CDR3 nucleotides: TGTGCCACCTCCGGGACAGGGGGCTCCTACGAGCAGTACTTC.

This clonotype was recorded a few times. The rearrangement links TRBV5-1 to TRBJ2-1; D may be TRBD1 or TRBD2 (6 bases each). This CDR3 comprises 17 residues. Germline CDR1 is SGHRS and CDR2 is YFSETQ. Trimming pared 0 bases from V and 10 bases from J, leaving 23 bases between. The DNA for the CDR3 is TGCGCCAGCAGCTTGGAGCCGATGCCAGGGGAGCTAGCGGAGCAGTTCTTC. This encodes CASSLEPMPGELAEQFF.

The CDR3 loop reads CSAKLRTSGSSYEQYF. CDR3 coding DNA: TGCAGCGCAAAACTTCGGACTAGCGGGAGTTCCTACGAGCAGTACTTC. The chain combines TRBV29-1 with TRBJ2-7; TRBD2 agrees at 13 bases. Germline V gene lookup returns CDR1 SQVTM and CDR2 ANQGSEA. There are 16 residues in the CDR3. The V gene end was trimmed by 7 bases and the J gene end by 1 base; junction bases not matched to a gene: 10.

This clonotype was picked up a small number of times. This chain joins TRBV3-1 and TRBJ2-7, with TRBD1 matching over 9 bases. After removal of 1 base from V and 5 bases from J, the junction contained 6 bases not matched to a gene. The germline V gene encodes CDR1 LGHDT and CDR2 YNNKEL (reference sequence). The CDR3 loop spans 15 amino acids. The CDR3 region has the DNA TGTGCCAGCAGCCAAGTCACAGGGGGCAACGACGAGCAGTACTTC. It specifies CASSQVTGGNDEQYF.

This clonotype was counted between two and nine times. This rearrangement joins TRBV15 to TRBJ2-7; no clear D gene. With 0 bases removed from V and 5 bases from J, the gap between germline ends came to 5 bases. This CDR3 comprises 12 residues. Germline CDR1 reads LNHNV; CDR2 reads YYDKDF (reference sequence). DNA for the CDR3: TGTGCCACCAGCAGAGATGAGAACGAGCAGTACTTC. It translates to CATSRDENEQYF.

In this sample, this clonotype turned up many times. V is TRBV20-1 and J is TRBJ2-3; D is possibly TRBD1 (6 bases). The CDR3 totals 13 residues. Germline CDR1 and CDR2: DFQATT and SNEGSKA (reference sequence). Between the trimmed V and J ends, which lost 2 bases and 3 bases, there was a span of 9 bases. The CDR3 loop is CSARTGRTDTQYF. The CDR3 DNA is TGCAGTGCTAGAACAGGGCGAACAGATACGCAGTATTTT.

This clonotype has a count of ten or more. The V and J genes are TRBV12-3 or TRBV12-4 and TRBJ2-1; 8 bases match TRBD1. Losses at the gene ends were 6 bases for V and 5 bases for J; bases not matched to a gene: 3. CDR3 size: 13 residues. The CDR3 loop is CASRGQEDNEQFF. CDR3 in DNA: TGTGCCAGCAGGGGACAGGAGGACAATGAGCAGTTCTTC.

The table lists this clonotype with many counts. V and J are TRBV7-8 and TRBJ2-5, with a weak D call TRBD2 (5 bases). Germline CDR1 and CDR2: SGHVS and FQNEAQ. The V and J ends lost 1 base and 5 bases respectively, with 11 bases between them. CDR3 length equals 14 residues. CDR3 protein: CASSLGAPGETQYF. The CDR3 DNA reads TGTGCCAGCAGCTTAGGGGCTCCGGGGGAGACCCAGTACTTC.

The sample holds many counts of this clonotype. This rearrangement joins TRBV24-1 to TRBJ2-5; perhaps TRBD2 as D (7 bases). V was pared by 6 bases and J by 5 bases, with 18 bases between. CDR1 and CDR2 (germline): KGHDR, SFDVKD. This CDR3 comprises 15 residues. In nucleotides, the CDR3 is TGTGCCACCAGTCAAGGGGGGGCGGCCCTGGAGACCCAGTACTTC. Translation gives CATSQGGAALETQYF.

Only a few counts were recorded for this clonotype. The chain employs TRBV4-3 and TRBJ2-1; D might be TRBD2 (5 bases). V shed 0 bases and J shed 6 bases, with 21 bases lying between them. CDR1 is LGHNA, CDR2 YSLEER, per germline. This CDR3 has 18 residues. The CDR3 coding sequence is TGCGCCAGCAGCCAAGAACCCCCACGTTCAGGTCGGGGCAATGAGCAGTTCTTC. It translates to CASSQEPPRSGRGNEQFF.

V gene TRBV14 combines with J gene TRBJ2-2; D is undetermined. The CDR3 runs to 14 residues. Germline-derived CDR1 and CDR2 are SGHDN and FVKESK. The ends were cut back, 4 bases at V and 6 bases at J, with 12 bases in the middle. The CDR3 loop reads CASSPSELAGELFF. The CDR3 DNA follows: TGTGCCAGCAGCCCCTCGGAGCTCGCCGGGGAGCTGTTTTTT.

Many counts were recorded for this clonotype. The V call is TRBV20-1, the J call TRBJ2-7; possibly TRBD1 or TRBD2 for D (5 bases each). CDR3 length equals 11 residues. Trimming shortened V by 8 bases and J by 4 bases, and 12 bases separated the two germline ends. From germline, CDR1 is DFQATT and CDR2 SNEGSKA (reference sequence). CDR3 in DNA: TGCAGTCCAGGGAGTCCTTACGAGCAGTACTTC. This codes for CSPGSPYEQYF.

This clonotype was seen a handful of times. This chain links TRBV27 with TRBJ1-6; a weak D match, TRBD1 (5 bases). The CDR3 runs 13 residues. V was trimmed by 3 bases and J by 8 bases, leaving 8 bases between them. The germline V gene encodes CDR1 MNHEY and CDR2 SMNVEV (reference sequence). The CDR3 protein is CASSLGVDSPLHF. As DNA, the CDR3 is TGTGCCAGCAGTTTGGGGGTGGATTCACCCCTCCACTTT.

This clonotype was seen repeatedly, ten times or more. The chain has TRBV24-1 and TRBJ2-7; no reliable D call. Germline CDR1 KGHDR, CDR2 SFDVKD. The CDR3 is 14 amino acids. V gave up 2 bases and J gave up 6 bases, with 13 bases separating them. Here the CDR3 reads CATSDCSHPCEQYF. The CDR3 bases are TGTGCCACCAGTGATTGCAGCCATCCCTGCGAGCAGTACTTC.

This chain joins TRBV6-1 and TRBJ2-2; 8 bases are a match to TRBD1. The CDR3 length is 15 residues. Per the germline V gene, CDR1 is MNHNS and CDR2 is SASEGT. V trimming: 7 bases; J trimming: 8 bases; junction bases outside the gene matches: 12. The CDR3 region has the DNA TGTGCCAGCATCAATGGGGCAGGGGGCTCGGGGGAGCTGTTTTTT. It translates to CASINGAGGSGELFF.

Ten or more counts support this clonotype. V is TRBV29-1 and J is TRBJ2-3; TRBD2 aligns across 11 bases. V lost 5 bases, J lost 6 bases, and 10 bases stayed unmatched. Germline values: CDR1 SQVTM, CDR2 ANQGSEA. The CDR3 has 15 residues. The CDR3 region has the DNA TGCAGCGTTTGGCTAGCGGGAGGTATTGCCGATACGCAGTATTTT. Its translation: CSVWLAGGIADTQYF.

The chain combines TRBV18 with TRBJ2-3; D uncertain. Deletions cut 3 bases from V and 2 bases from J, with 12 bases between. Germline loops: CDR1 KGHSH, CDR2 LQKENI. The CDR3 has 15 residues. The CDR3 coding sequence is TGTGCCAGCTCACCGCGGAGATATGACACAGATACGCAGTATTTT. Encoded protein: CASSPRRYDTDTQYF.